This T cell receptor (beta chain) was identified in a study of regulatory T cells in long-lasting Graves disease. Turning to the study itself: The antithyroid drugs taken by newly diagnosed Graves' patients had been used for under 3 months. Whole-study results and caveats: TRBV28 was favored in persistent disease, as were TRBJ1-2 and TRBJ2-5.

Both iRepertoire HTBI primers and Arm-PCR of CDR3 regions were used to build the TCR beta libraries. TCRdb fed the multiplex PCR reads into MiXCR, producing one record per CDR3 protein. The table records about 240,000 distinct CDR3 sequences, 20% to 25% of them present only once. This clonotype was recorded a few times. Antigen specificity is unknown. Time point reported: newly diagnosed GD, antithyroid drugs for less than 3 months. Extracted PBMC RNA gave rise to the TCR library. V was clipped by 4 bases and J by 0 bases; unmatched bases: 4. The CDR3 runs to 15 residues. CDR1 is SGDLS and CDR2 is YYNGEE in the germline V gene.

This chain joins TRBV9 and TRBJ2-7, with 10 bases matching TRBD1. The TCR sequence derives from a female donor with Graves disease. This sample comprised peripheral blood mononuclear cells (PBMCs), obtained at new diagnosis, from a patient treated with antithyroid drugs. The CDR3 bases are TGTGCCAGCAGCCTTCGGACAGGGGGCTCCTACGAGCAGTACTTC. It is translated as CASSLRTGGSYEQYF. The full variable domain, with the rest looked up from reference TRBV9 and TRBJ2-7, is DSGVTQTPKHLITATGQRVTLRCSPRSGDLSVYWYQQSLDQGLQFLIQYYNGEERAKGNILERFSAQQFPDLHSELNLSSLELGDSALYFCASSLRTGGSYEQYFGPGTRLTVT.